The entry below describes one T cell receptor (beta chain). The sample originates from a study of control samples from healthy donors and cancer patients. Sequencing used immunoSEQ multiplex PCR; TCRdb keeps in-frame clones, though not all of them. The table has under 110,000 clones, around 89% seen once. The CDR3 has 14 amino acids. V trimming: 6 bases; J trimming: 6 bases; junction bases outside the gene matches: 8. Germline V gene sequence: CDR1 ENHRY, CDR2 SYGVKD. Sequencing was carried out using blood. The chain links TRBV10-3 to TRBJ1-1, with 9 bases fitting TRBD1. The sequence was obtained from a man under 40 in good health. The CDR3 sequence is CAISRTGVDAEAFF. CDR3 sequence (DNA): TGTGCCATCAGCAGGACAGGGGTAGACGCTGAAGCTTTCTTT.